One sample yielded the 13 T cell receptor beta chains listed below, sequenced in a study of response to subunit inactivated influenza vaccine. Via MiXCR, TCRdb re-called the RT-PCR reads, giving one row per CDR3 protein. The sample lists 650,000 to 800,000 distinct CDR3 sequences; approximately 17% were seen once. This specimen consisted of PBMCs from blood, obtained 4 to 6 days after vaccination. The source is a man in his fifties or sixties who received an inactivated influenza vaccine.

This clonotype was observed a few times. CDR3 sequence: CASSALGQVGETQYF. Written as DNA, the CDR3 is TGTGCCAGCAGCGCCTTAGGACAGGTTGGAGAGACCCAGTACTTC. The rearrangement uses TRBV2 and TRBJ2-5, with 7 bases aligning to TRBD1. Per the germline V gene, CDR1 is SNHLY and CDR2 is FYNNEI. This CDR3 region has 15 residues. V trimming: 6 bases; J trimming: 4 bases; junction bases outside the gene matches: 11.

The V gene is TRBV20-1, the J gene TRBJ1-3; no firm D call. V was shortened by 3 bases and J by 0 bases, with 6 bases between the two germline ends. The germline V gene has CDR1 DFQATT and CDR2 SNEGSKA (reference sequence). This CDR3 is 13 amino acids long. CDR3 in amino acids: CSASPVSGNTIYF. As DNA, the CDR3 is TGCAGTGCTAGTCCGGTCTCTGGAAACACCATATATTTT.

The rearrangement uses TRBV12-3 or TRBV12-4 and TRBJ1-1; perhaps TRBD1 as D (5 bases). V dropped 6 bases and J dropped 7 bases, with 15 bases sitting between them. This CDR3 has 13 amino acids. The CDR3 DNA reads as TGTGCCAGCAGCCTCGGGTGGGACCATGAAGCTTTCTTT. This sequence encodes CASSLGWDHEAFF.

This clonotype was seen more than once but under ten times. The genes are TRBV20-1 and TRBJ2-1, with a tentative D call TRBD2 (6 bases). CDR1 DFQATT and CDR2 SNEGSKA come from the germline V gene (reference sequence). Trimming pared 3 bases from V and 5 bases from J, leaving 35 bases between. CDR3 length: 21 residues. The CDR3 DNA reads TGCAGTGCTAGTATCGAGACCCAAGTAGTCGGGAGTACACTAGGGCACAATGAGCAGTTCTTC. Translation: CSASIETQVVGSTLGHNEQFF.

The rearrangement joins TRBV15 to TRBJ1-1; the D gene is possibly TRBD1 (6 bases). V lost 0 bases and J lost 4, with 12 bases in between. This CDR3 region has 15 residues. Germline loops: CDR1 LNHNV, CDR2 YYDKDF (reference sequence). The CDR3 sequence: CATSRDNRVGTEAFF. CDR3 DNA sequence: TGTGCCACCAGCAGAGATAACAGGGTGGGCACTGAAGCTTTCTTT.

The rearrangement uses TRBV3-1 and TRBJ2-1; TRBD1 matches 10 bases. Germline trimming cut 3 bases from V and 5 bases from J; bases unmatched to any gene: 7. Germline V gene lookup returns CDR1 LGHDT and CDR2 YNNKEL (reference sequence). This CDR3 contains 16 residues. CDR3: CASSQWDRGPNNEQFF. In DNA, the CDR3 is TGTGCCAGCAGCCAGTGGGACAGGGGCCCTAACAATGAGCAGTTCTTC.

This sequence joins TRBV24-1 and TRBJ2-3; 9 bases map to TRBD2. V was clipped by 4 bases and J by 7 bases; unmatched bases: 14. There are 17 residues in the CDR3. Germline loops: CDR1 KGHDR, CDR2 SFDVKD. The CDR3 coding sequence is TGTGCCACCAGTGACCCAACCCGGCGGGGGGGTTTATATACGCAGTATTTT. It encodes CATSDPTRRGGLYTQYF.

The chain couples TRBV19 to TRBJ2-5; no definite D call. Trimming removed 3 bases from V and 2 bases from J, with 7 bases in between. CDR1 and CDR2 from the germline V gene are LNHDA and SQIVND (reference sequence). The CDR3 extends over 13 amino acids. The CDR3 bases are TGTGCCAGTAGTATGAGTAGTCAAGAGACCCAGTACTTC. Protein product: CASSMSSQETQYF.

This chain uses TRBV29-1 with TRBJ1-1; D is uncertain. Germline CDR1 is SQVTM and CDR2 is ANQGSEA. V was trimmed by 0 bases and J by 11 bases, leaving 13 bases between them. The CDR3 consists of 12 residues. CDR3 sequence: CSVEDLRRAAFF. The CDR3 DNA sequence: TGCAGCGTTGAAGATCTTAGGAGGGCTGCTTTCTTT.

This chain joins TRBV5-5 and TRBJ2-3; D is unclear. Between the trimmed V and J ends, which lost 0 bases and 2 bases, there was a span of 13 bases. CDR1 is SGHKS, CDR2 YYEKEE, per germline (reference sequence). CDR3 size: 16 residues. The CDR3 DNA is TGTGCCAGCAGCTTGGTGGAAGGACGGAACACAGATACGCAGTATTTT. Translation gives CASSLVEGRNTDTQYF.

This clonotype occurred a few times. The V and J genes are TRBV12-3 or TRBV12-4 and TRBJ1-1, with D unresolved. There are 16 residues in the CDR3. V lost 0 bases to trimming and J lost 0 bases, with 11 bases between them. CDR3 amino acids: CASSLARRHMNTEAFF. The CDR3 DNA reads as TGTGCCAGCAGTTTAGCGCGAAGGCACATGAACACTGAAGCTTTCTTT.

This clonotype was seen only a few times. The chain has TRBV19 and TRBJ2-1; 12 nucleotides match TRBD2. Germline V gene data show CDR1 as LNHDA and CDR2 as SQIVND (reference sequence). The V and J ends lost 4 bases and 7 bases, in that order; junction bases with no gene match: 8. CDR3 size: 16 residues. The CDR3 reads CASSRASGGARNEQFF. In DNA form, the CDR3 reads TGTGCCAGTAGTAGGGCTAGCGGGGGGGCCCGAAATGAGCAGTTCTTC. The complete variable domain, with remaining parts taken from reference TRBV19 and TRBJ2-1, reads DGGITQSPKYLFRKEGQNVTLSCEQNLNHDAMYWYRQDPGQGLRLIYYSQIVNDFQKGDIAEGYSVSREKKESFPLTVTSAQKNPTAFYLCASSRASGGARNEQFFGPGTRLTVL.

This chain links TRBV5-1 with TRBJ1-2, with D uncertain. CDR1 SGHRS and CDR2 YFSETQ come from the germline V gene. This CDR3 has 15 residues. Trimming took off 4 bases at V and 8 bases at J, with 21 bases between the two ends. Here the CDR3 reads CASSHQSGRGGGYTF. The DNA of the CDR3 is TGCGCCAGCAGCCACCAATCTGGGCGAGGTGGAGGCTACACCTTC.